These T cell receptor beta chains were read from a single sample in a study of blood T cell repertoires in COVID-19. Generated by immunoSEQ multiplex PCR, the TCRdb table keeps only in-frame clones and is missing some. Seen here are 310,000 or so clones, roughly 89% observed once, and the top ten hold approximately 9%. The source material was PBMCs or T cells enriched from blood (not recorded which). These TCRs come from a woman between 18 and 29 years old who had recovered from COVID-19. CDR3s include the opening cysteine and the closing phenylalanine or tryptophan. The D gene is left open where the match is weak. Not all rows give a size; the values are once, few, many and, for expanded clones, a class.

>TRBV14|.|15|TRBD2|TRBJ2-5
CASSLLSGGQETQYF
TGTGCCAGCAGCCTCCTTAGCGGGGGGCAAGAGACCCAGTACTTC
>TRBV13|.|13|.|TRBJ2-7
CASSSTGTYEQYF
TGTGCCAGCAGCTCCACAGGGACCTACGAGCAGTACTTC
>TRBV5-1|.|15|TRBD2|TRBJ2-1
CASSLSTGGPREQFF
TGCGCCAGCAGCTTGTCGACGGGAGGGCCTAGAGAGCAGTTCTTC
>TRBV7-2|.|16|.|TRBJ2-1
CASSLRGWGVGTEQFF
TGTGCCAGCAGCTTAAGGGGTTGGGGGGTCGGTACTGAGCAGTTCTTC
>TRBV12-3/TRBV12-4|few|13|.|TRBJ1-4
CASSLVSSEKLFF
TGTGCCAGCAGTTTGGTGTCGAGTGAAAAACTGTTTTTT
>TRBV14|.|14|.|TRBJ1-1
CASSQGTVPLEAFF
TGTGCCAGCAGCCAAGGAACGGTGCCATTGGAAGCTTTCTTT
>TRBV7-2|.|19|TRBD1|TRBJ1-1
CASSSPPPGQGWGHTEAFF
TGTGCCAGCAGCTCCCCCCCGCCGGGACAGGGATGGGGGCACACTGAAGCTTTCTTT
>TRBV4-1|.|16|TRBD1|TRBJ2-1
CASSQDGTGTYNEQFF
TGCGCCAGCAGCCAAGATGGGACAGGGACCTACAATGAGCAGTTCTTC
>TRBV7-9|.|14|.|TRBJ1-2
CASSSPAPGYGYTF
TGTGCCAGCAGCTCTCCAGCTCCAGGCTATGGCTACACCTTC
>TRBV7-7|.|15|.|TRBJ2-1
CASSFEGSTYNEQFF
TGTGCCAGCAGCTTTGAAGGGAGCACCTACAATGAGCAGTTCTTC
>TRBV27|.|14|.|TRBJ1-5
CASSLSSTGQPQHF
TGTGCCAGCAGTTTATCTTCGACGGGACAGCCCCAGCATTTT
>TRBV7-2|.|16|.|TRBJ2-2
CASSLVGAGSAGELFF
TGTGCCAGCAGCTTAGTTGGGGCAGGATCGGCCGGGGAGCTGTTTTTT
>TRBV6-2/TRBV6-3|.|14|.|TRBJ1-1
CASSYMGVTDEAFF
TGTGCCAGCAGTTACATGGGAGTGACGGATGAAGCTTTCTTT
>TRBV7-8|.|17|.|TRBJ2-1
CASSHPIADPPYNEQFF
TGTGCCAGCAGCCACCCTATAGCGGATCCACCCTACAATGAGCAGTTCTTC
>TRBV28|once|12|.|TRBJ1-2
CASMGSSVGYTF
TGTGCCAGCATGGGCAGCTCGGTAGGCTACACCTTC
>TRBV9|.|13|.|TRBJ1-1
CASSPRVDTEAFF
TGTGCCAGCTCTCCGAGGGTGGACACTGAAGCTTTCTTT
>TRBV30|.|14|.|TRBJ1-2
CAWSRGPGNYGYTF
TGTGCCTGGAGTCGAGGTCCGGGAAACTATGGCTACACCTTC
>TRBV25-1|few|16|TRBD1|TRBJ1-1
CASSEQGALMNTEAFF
TGTGCCAGCAGCGAACAGGGGGCCCTCATGAACACTGAAGCTTTCTTT
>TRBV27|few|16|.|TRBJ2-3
CASSFNGRTSTDTQYF
TGTGCCAGCAGTTTTAATGGGAGGACTAGCACAGATACGCAGTATTTT
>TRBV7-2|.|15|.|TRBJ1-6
CASSLGGGSNSPLHF
TGTGCCAGCAGCTTAGGGGGGGGCAGTAATTCACCCCTCCACTTT
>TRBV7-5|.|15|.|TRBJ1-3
CVRSVEVTSGNTIYF
TGTGTCAGAAGCGTTGAGGTGACCTCTGGAAACACCATATATTTT
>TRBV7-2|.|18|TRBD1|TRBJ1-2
CASSLANGQGSSPYGYTF
TGTGCCAGCAGCTTAGCAAATGGACAGGGGTCCTCTCCCTATGGCTACACCTTC
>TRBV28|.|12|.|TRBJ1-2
CASSASNYGYTF
TGTGCCAGCAGTGCGTCTAACTATGGCTACACCTTC
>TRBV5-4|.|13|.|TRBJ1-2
CASSFSSNYGYTF
TGTGCCAGCAGCTTTAGCTCTAACTATGGCTACACCTTC
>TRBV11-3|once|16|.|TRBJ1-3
CASSSSGTNSGNTIYF
TGTGCCAGCAGCTCATCCGGGACTAACTCTGGAAACACCATATATTTT
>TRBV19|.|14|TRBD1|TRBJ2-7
CASSPGGGRSEQYF
TGTGCCAGTAGTCCAGGGGGCGGTCGTTCTGAGCAGTACTTC
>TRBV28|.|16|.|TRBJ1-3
CASSLTPGRGENTIYF
TGTGCCAGCAGTTTAACACCGGGCCGGGGGGAAAACACCATATATTTT
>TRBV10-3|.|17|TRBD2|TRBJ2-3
CAISGGTSGGTTDTQYF
TGTGCCATCAGCGGAGGGACTAGCGGGGGGACCACAGATACGCAGTATTTT
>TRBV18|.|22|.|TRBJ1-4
CASSENDLMDSKVEEFREKLFF
TGTGCCAGCTCAGAAAATGACCTGATGGACAGCAAGGTGGAGGAGTTTCGTGAAAAACTGTTTTTT
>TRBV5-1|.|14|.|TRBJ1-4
CASSLVVGDEKLFF
TGCGCCAGCAGCTTGGTTGTCGGGGATGAAAAACTGTTTTTT
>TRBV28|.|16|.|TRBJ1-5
CASSTGHRSRGQPQHF
TGTGCCAGCAGTACGGGACACCGATCTCGAGGTCAGCCCCAGCATTTT
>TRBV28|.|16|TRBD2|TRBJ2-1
CASSLVSSGRYNEQFF
TGTGCCAGCAGTTTGGTGTCTAGCGGGAGGTACAATGAGCAGTTCTTC
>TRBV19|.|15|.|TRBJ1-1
CASSIETGRNTEAFF
TGTGCCAGTAGTATAGAAACAGGTAGGAACACTGAAGCTTTCTTT
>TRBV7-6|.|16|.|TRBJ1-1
CASSSIRGPKNTEAFF
TGTGCCAGCAGCTCGATAAGGGGTCCTAAGAACACTGAAGCTTTCTTT
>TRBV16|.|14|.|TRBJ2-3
CASSQSYSTDTQYF
TGTGCCAGCAGCCAATCCTACAGCACAGATACGCAGTATTTT
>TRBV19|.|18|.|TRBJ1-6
CASSIQGHRYSYNSPLHF
TGTGCCAGTAGTATTCAGGGACACCGTTACTCCTATAATTCACCCCTCCACTTT
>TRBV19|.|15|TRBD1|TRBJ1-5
CAAGDRGLGNQPQHF
TGTGCGGCGGGGGACAGGGGGTTAGGAAATCAGCCCCAGCATTTT
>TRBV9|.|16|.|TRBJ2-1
CASSVGYRHPAGEQFF
TGTGCCAGCAGCGTAGGGTATAGGCACCCAGCGGGTGAGCAGTTCTTC
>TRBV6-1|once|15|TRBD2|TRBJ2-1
CASSEGLAGYNEQFF
TGTGCCAGCAGTGAAGGACTAGCGGGGTACAATGAGCAGTTCTTC
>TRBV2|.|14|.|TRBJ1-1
CASSDKGRHTEAFF
TGTGCCAGCAGTGACAAGGGGCGTCACACTGAAGCTTTCTTT
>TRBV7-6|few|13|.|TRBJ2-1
CASSSGVNNEQFF
TGTGCCAGCAGCTCAGGGGTTAACAATGAGCAGTTCTTC
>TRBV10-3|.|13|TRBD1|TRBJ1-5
CASSRGENQPQHF
TGTGCCAGCTCCAGGGGGGAAAATCAGCCCCAGCATTTT
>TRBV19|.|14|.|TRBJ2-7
CASSARGAAYEQYF
TGTGCCAGTAGCGCCCGTGGGGCGGCCTACGAGCAGTACTTC
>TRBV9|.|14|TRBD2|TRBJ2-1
CASSGLAGVDEQFF
TGTGCCAGCAGCGGACTAGCGGGAGTAGATGAGCAGTTCTTC
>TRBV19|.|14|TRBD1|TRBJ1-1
CASRQGASNTEAFF
TGTGCCAGTAGACAGGGGGCCTCGAACACTGAAGCTTTCTTT
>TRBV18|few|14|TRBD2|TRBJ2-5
CASSRSGAQETQYF
TGTGCCAGCTCACGTAGCGGGGCGCAAGAGACCCAGTACTTC
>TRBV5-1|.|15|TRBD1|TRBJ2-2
CASSLAQGGTGELFF
TGCGCCAGCAGCTTGGCACAGGGGGGCACCGGGGAGCTGTTTTTT
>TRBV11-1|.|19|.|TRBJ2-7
CASSLARGGVIAQNYEQYF
TGTGCCAGCAGCTTAGCAAGAGGAGGGGTCATCGCTCAGAACTACGAGCAGTACTTC
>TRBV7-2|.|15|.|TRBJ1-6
CASSTRQISNSPLHF
TGTGCCAGCAGCACCAGACAAATAAGCAATTCACCCCTCCACTTT
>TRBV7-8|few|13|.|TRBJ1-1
CASSIGRGTEAFF
TGTGCCAGCAGCATAGGACGGGGCACTGAAGCTTTCTTT
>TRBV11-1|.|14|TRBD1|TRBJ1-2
CASSNRDRGLGYTF
TGTGCCAGCAGCAACCGGGACAGGGGGCTTGGCTACACCTTC
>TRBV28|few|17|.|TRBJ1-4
CASSLSGGGPTNEKLFF
TGTGCCAGCAGTTTATCCGGGGGTGGGCCAACTAATGAAAAACTGTTTTTT